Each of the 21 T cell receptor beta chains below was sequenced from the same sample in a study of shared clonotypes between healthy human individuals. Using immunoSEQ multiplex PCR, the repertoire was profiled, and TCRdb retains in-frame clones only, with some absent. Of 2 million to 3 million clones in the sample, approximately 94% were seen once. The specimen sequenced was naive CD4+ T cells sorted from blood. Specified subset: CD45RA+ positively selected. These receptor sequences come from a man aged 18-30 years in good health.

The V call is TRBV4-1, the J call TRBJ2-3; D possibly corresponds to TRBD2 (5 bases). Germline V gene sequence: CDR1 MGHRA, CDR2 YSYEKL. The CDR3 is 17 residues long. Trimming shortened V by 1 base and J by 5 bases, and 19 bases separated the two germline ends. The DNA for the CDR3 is TGCGCCAGCAGCCAAGGCCCTTCTCGGGGATGGGGAGATACGCAGTATTTT. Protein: CASSQGPSRGWGDTQYF.

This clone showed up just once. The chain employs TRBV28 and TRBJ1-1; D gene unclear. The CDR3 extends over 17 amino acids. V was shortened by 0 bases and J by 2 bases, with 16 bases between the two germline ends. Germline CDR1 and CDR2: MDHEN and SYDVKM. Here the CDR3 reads CASSLWGTAKLNTEAFF. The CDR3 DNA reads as TGTGCCAGCAGTTTATGGGGTACAGCGAAGCTTAACACTGAAGCTTTCTTT.

The CDR3 DNA follows: TGTGCCAGCAGCTCCGGGACGAACATCTATGGCTACACCTTC. Residues: CASSSGTNIYGYTF. This chain links TRBV5-4 with TRBJ1-2, with D tentatively TRBD1 (5 bases). From germline, CDR1 is SGHNT and CDR2 YYREEE (reference sequence). V dropped 3 bases and J dropped 4 bases, with 13 bases sitting between them. This CDR3 spans 14 amino acids.

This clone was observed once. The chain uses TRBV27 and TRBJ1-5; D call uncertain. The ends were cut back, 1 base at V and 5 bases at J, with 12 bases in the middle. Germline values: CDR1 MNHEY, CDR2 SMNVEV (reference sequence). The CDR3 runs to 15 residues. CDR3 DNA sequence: TGTGCCAGCAGTTTATTGGGTGATCAGGATCAGCCCCAGCATTTT. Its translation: CASSLLGDQDQPQHF.

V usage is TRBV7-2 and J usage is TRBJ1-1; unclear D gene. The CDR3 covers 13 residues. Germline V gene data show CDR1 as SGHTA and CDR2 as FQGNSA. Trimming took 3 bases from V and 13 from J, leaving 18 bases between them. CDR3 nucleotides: TGTGCCAGCAGCTTCGAGCTGAGACGTGGAAGTTTCTTT. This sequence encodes CASSFELRRGSFF.

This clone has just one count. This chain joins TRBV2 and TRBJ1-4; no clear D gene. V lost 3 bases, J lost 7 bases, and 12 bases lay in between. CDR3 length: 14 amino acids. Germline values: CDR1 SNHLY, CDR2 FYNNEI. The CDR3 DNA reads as TGTGCCAGCAGTGATCGCGGGGTGGGTGAAAAACTGTTTTTT. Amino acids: CASSDRGVGEKLFF.

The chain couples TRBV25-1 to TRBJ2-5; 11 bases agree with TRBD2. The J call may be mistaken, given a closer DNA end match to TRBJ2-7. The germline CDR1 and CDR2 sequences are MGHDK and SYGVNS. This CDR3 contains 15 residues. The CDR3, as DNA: TGTGCCAGCAGTGACGTAGCGGGAGGGAGATACGAGCAGTACTTC. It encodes CASSDVAGGRYEQYF.

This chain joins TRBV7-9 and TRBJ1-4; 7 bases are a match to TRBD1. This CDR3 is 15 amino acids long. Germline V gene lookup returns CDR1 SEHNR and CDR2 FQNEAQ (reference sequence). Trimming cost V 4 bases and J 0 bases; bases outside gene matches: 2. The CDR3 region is CASSSGQTTNEKLFF. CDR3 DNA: TGTGCCAGCAGCTCGGGACAGACAACTAATGAAAAACTGTTTTTT.

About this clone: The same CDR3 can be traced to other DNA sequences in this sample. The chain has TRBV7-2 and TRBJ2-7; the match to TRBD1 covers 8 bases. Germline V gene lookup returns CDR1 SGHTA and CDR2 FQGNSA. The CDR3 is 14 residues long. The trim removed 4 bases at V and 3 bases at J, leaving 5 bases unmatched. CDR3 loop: CASSSRDRSYEQYF. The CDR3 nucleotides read TGTGCCAGCAGCTCCCGGGACAGGAGCTACGAGCAGTACTTC. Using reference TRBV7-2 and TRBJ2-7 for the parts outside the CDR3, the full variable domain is GAGVSQSPSNKVTEKGKDVELRCDPISGHTALYWYRQSLGQGLEFLIYFQGNSAPDKSGLPSDRFSAERTGGSVSTLTIQRTQQEDSAVYLCASSSRDRSYEQYFGPGTRLTVT.

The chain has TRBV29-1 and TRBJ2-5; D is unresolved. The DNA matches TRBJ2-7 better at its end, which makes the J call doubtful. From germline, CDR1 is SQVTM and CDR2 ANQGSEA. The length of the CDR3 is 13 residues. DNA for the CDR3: TGCAGCGTTGAAGATCCGACTTTCTACGAGCAGTACTTC. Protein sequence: CSVEDPTFYEQYF.

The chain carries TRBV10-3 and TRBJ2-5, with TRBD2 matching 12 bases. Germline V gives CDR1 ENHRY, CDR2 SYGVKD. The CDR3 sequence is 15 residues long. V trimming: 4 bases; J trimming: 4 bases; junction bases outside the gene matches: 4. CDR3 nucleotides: TGTGCCATCAGTGTTCAACTAGCGGGAGGAGAGACCCAGTACTTC. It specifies CAISVQLAGGETQYF.

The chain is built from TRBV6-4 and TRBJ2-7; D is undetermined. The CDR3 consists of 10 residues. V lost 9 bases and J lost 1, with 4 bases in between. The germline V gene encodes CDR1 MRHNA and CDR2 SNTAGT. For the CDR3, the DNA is TGTGCCAGGGGGTCCTACGAGCAGTACTTC. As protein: CARGSYEQYF.

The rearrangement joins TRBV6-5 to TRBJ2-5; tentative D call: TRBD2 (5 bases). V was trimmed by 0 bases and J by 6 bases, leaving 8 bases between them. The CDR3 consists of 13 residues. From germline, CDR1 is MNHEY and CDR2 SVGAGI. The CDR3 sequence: CASSYSSGQTQYF. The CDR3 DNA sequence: TGTGCCAGCAGTTACTCAAGCGGACAGACCCAGTACTTC.

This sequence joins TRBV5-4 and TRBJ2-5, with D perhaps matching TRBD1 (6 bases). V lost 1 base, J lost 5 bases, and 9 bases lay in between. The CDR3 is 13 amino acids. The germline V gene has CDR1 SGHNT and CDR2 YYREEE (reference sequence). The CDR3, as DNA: TGTGCCAGCAGCTTGCTCCAGGGGGAGACCCAGTACTTC. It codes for CASSLLQGETQYF.

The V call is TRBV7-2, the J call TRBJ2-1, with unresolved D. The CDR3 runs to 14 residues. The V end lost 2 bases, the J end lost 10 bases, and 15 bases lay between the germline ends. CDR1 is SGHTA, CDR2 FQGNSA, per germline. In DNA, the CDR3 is TGTGCCAGCAGCTTACTGAACGTAGTGGGGGAGCAGTTCTTC. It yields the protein CASSLLNVVGEQFF.

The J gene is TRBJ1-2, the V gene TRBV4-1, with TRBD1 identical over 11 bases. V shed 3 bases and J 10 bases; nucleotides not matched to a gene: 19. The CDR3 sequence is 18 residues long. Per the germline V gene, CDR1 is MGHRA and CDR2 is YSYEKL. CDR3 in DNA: TGCGCCAGCAGCCAGGGGTTGGACAGGGGGCGCGGGGCTCGAAACTACACCTTC. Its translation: CASSQGLDRGRGARNYTF.

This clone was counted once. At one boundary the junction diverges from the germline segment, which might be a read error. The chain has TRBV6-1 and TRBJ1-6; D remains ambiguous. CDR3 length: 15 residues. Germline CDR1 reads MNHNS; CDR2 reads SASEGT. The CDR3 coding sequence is TGTGCCAGCCGTGAGGCCGGAACAATTAATTCACCCCTCCACTTT. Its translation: CASREAGTINSPLHF.

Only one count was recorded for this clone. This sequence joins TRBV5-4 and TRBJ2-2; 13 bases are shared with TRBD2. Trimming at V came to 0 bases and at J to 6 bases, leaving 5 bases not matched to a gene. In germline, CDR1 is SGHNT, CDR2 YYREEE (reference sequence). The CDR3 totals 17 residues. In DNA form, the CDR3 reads TGTGCCAGCAGCTTGGGACTAGCGGGGGGTATCTCCGGGGAGCTGTTTTTT. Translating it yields CASSLGLAGGISGELFF.

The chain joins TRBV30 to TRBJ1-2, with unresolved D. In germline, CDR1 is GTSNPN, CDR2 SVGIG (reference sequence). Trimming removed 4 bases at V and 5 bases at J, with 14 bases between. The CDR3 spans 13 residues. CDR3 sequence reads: CAWTSRQKYGYTF. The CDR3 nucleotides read TGTGCCTGGACGTCGCGGCAGAAATATGGCTACACCTTC. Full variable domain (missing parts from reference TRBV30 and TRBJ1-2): SQTIHQWPATLVQPVGSPLSLECTVEGTSNPNLYWYRQAAGRGLQLLFYSVGIGQISSEVPQNLSASRPQDRQFILSSKKLLLSDSGFYLCAWTSRQKYGYTFGSGTRLTVV.

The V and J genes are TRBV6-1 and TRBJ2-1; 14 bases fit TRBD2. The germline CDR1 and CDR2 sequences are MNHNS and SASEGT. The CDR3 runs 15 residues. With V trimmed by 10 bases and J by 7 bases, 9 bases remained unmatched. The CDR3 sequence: CATRKGLAGGNEQFF. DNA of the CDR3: TGTGCCACCAGGAAAGGACTAGCGGGAGGAAATGAGCAGTTCTTC.

The CDR3 protein is CASRGQGTDTQYF. Here the CDR3 DNA reads TGTGCCAGCCGCGGACAGGGCACAGATACGCAGTATTTT. The gene calls are TRBV11-2 and TRBJ2-3; TRBD1 aligns across 7 bases. Trimming took 8 bases from V and 1 from J; bases not matched to a gene: 3. This CDR3 comprises 13 residues. Germline CDR1 and CDR2: SGHAT and FQNNGV.